The clone carrying this T cell receptor (beta chain) was seen a few times. The antigen remains undetermined. The treatment is: 10-day PBMC culture with coronavirus spike peptide pools or control peptides (ViraFEST assay). Antigen-specific T cell expansion with peptide pools preceded TCR sequencing in the ViraFEST approach. Every well contained approximately 2 million PBMCs, which were grown with around 9.4 IU/ml IL-2 and 10 ug/ml peptide pools. The V and J ends lost 6 bases and 0 bases respectively, with 24 bases between them. CDR3 length: 19 amino acids. Germline lookup yields CDR1 SGHVS and CDR2 FQNEAQ. The data belong to a study of vaccination and CD4 T cells after COVID-19. Turning to the study itself: The cells in question were stimulated using overlapping spike peptides derived from SARS-CoV-2, HCoV-NL63, HCoV-OC43 and HCoV-229E.

An Oncomine TCR Beta short-read assay was used to sequence the DNA from cultured CD4+ T cells. Scientists extracted genomic DNA from CD4+ T cells grown in culture. TCRdb ran MiXCR on the PCR reads and lists one entry per CDR3 protein. The repertoire has around 20,000 distinct CDR3 sequences, under 65% of them found once; the top ten carry about 8.9%. The V call is TRBV7-8, the J call TRBJ1-5; D is perhaps TRBD1 (6 bases). This TCR derives from a human donor who had recovered from COVID-19. Sequenced: CD4+ T cells from blood, cultured in vitro. The DNA of the CDR3 is TGTGCCAGCAGACTCTCGGGGGGGCTCCTAATTATTAGCAATCAGCCCCAGCATTTT. Protein sequence: CASRLSGGLLIISNQPQHF.